Listed below are T cell receptor beta chains from one sample, sequenced in a study of a mutant IDH1 vaccine in newly diagnosed glioma. Assay used: immunoSEQ multiplex PCR; TCRdb lists only in-frame clones, some missing. The repertoire holds 60,000 or so clones, with roughly 81% as singletons. Their antigens remain unidentified. Sequencing used PBMCs, obtained from a glioma patient whose treatment included an IDH1 peptide vaccine. Every receptor here comes from a young man with glioma. The CDR3 runs from the conserved cysteine through the conserved F or W. The order of the fields is D gene, J gene, V gene, clone size, CDR3 protein, CDR3 DNA. The D gene is left open where the match is weak. Only some rows state a clone size, as once, few, many or a class for expanded clones.

-	TRBJ2-7	TRBV7-9	-	CASSSSRENEQYF	TGTGCCAGCAGCTCGTCTCGGGAGAACGAGCAGTACTTC
TRBD1	TRBJ2-7	TRBV19	-	CASSGGTGPYEQYF	TGTGCCAGTAGTGGCGGGACAGGGCCCTACGAGCAGTACTTC
TRBD1	TRBJ2-5	TRBV5-1	-	CASSLGWTGGWETQYF	TGCGCCAGCAGCTTGGGCTGGACAGGGGGCTGGGAGACCCAGTACTTC
TRBD1	TRBJ2-7	TRBV5-1	-	CASSPEPTGGHEQYF	TGCGCCAGCAGCCCGGAACCGACAGGGGGGCACGAGCAGTACTTC
-	TRBJ2-1	TRBV14	once	CASSQQGLISYNEQFF	TGTGCCAGCAGCCAACAGGGCCTGATCTCCTACAATGAGCAGTTCTTC
-	TRBJ2-1	TRBV11-2	-	CASRDASYNEQFF	TGTGCCAGCCGGGACGCGTCCTACAATGAGCAGTTCTTC
-	TRBJ2-7	TRBV20-1	-	CSARYLGEQYF	TGCAGTGCTAGGTACCTCGGCGAGCAGTACTTC
-	TRBJ2-5	TRBV7-9	-	CASSLVLGLWETQYF	TGTGCCAGCAGCTTAGTGCTCGGACTCTGGGAGACCCAGTACTTC
-	TRBJ1-1	TRBV5-6	-	CASSPWGGRETEAFF	TGTGCCAGCAGCCCCTGGGGGGGCAGGGAGACTGAAGCTTTCTTT
TRBD2	TRBJ2-2	TRBV4-1	-	CASSQDPAGITGELFF	TGCGCCAGCAGCCAAGATCCAGCGGGGATCACCGGGGAGCTGTTTTTT
-	TRBJ2-7	TRBV7-8	-	CASSSDLPISYEQYF	TGTGCCAGCAGCTCAGATCTCCCGATCTCCTACGAGCAGTACTTC
TRBD1	TRBJ1-4	TRBV4-2	-	CASSPPLQGANEKLFF	TGTGCCAGCAGCCCCCCTTTACAGGGGGCTAATGAAAAACTGTTTTTT
TRBD2	TRBJ2-7	TRBV7-9	few	CASRQAGGGSSYEQYF	TGTGCCAGCAGACAGGCGGGCGGGGGAAGCTCCTACGAGCAGTACTTC
TRBD1	TRBJ2-2	TRBV15	-	CATSSTGQGRAGELFF	TGTGCCACCAGCTCTACCGGACAGGGACGAGCCGGGGAGCTGTTTTTT
TRBD1	TRBJ2-5	TRBV11-2	-	CASSSGTGLEETQYF	TGTGCCAGCAGCTCCGGGACAGGGCTTGAAGAGACCCAGTACTTC
-	TRBJ2-2	TRBV19	-	CASSAVPGHLVTGELFF	TGTGCCAGTAGTGCGGTACCGGGACATCTCGTCACCGGGGAGCTGTTTTTT
-	TRBJ1-6	TRBV2	-	CASSRGVSQSPLHF	TGTGCCAGCAGTCGGGGGGTTAGTCAATCACCCCTCCACTTT
TRBD1	TRBJ1-3	TRBV5-6	few	CASSPFNRGVSGNTIYF	TGTGCCAGCAGCCCCTTTAACAGGGGTGTTTCTGGAAACACCATATATTTT
-	TRBJ1-1	TRBV7-9	-	CASSLHGTEAFF	TGTGCCAGCAGCTTACATGGGACTGAAGCTTTCTTT
-	TRBJ1-5	TRBV30	-	CAWSPRWGAVSNQPQHF	TGTGCCTGGAGTCCTCGTTGGGGGGCAGTGAGCAATCAGCCCCAGCATTTT
-	TRBJ1-4	TRBV18	-	CASSAGQTTNEKLFF	TGTGCCAGCTCAGCCGGACAGACAACTAATGAAAAACTGTTTTTT
-	TRBJ2-2	TRBV19	once	CASSSQRNTGELFF	TGTGCCAGTAGTTCTCAGAGAAACACCGGGGAGCTGTTTTTT
-	TRBJ1-2	TRBV10-2	-	CASSESGVLYGYTF	TGCGCCAGCAGTGAGTCGGGAGTTTTATATGGCTACACCTTC
TRBD1	TRBJ2-2	TRBV5-8	-	CASNQGQGIGELFF	TGTGCCAGCAACCAGGGACAGGGCATCGGGGAGCTGTTTTTT
-	TRBJ2-7	TRBV5-1	once	CASSLGQTSYEQYF	TGCGCCAGCAGCTTGGGACAGACCTCCTACGAGCAGTACTTC
-	TRBJ2-1	TRBV4-1	-	CASGEDPGSSYNEQFF	TGCGCCAGCGGGGAGGATCCAGGGTCCTCCTACAATGAGCAGTTCTTC
-	TRBJ1-4	TRBV19	-	CASRGVHFVTNEKLFF	TGTGCCAGTAGGGGGGTTCATTTCGTAACTAATGAAAAACTGTTTTTT
-	TRBJ2-5	TRBV19	-	CATRDPREKETQYF	TGTGCCACCAGGGATCCCCGGGAAAAAGAGACCCAGTACTTC
-	TRBJ2-7	TRBV6-1	once	CASILSGSYEQYF	TGTGCCAGCATTTTATCGGGATCCTACGAGCAGTACTTC
-	TRBJ1-1	TRBV5-1	few	CASSTAGLNTEAFF	TGCGCCAGCAGCACAGCAGGTCTGAACACTGAAGCTTTCTTT
TRBD1	TRBJ1-1	TRBV6-1	-	CASSESNRGVNTEAFF	TGTGCCAGCAGTGAAAGTAACAGGGGGGTGAACACTGAAGCTTTCTTT
-	TRBJ1-1	TRBV6-5	-	CASSFGNTEAFF	TGTGCCAGCAGTTTCGGGAACACTGAAGCTTTCTTT
-	TRBJ1-1	TRBV5-5	few	CASSYPGVETEAFF	TGTGCCAGCAGCTACCCTGGGGTTGAGACGGAAGCTTTCTTT
TRBD2	TRBJ2-1	TRBV11-3	-	CASSAGGSSFIHEQFF	TGTGCCAGCAGCGCCGGGGGGTCCAGTTTCATCCATGAGCAGTTCTTC
-	TRBJ1-6	TRBV4-2	once	CASSQENEGSYNSPLHF	TGTGCCAGCAGCCAAGAGAACGAGGGGTCCTATAATTCACCCCTCCACTTT
TRBD2	TRBJ2-3	TRBV10-3	once	CAISISGGASDTQYF	TGTGCCATCAGTATTAGCGGGGGGGCCTCAGATACGCAGTATTTT
-	TRBJ1-2	TRBV5-1	-	CASSLVTGTQIPYGYTF	TGCGCCAGCAGCTTGGTTACTGGGACCCAGATCCCTTATGGCTACACCTTC
-	TRBJ1-2	TRBV27	-	CASSSVGRGGYGYTF	TGTGCCAGCAGTTCGGTGGGGCGCGGTGGTTATGGCTACACCTTC
TRBD1	TRBJ2-3	TRBV6-1	-	CASSDVGQGTDTQYF	TGTGCCAGCAGTGATGTGGGACAGGGGACAGATACGCAGTATTTT
-	TRBJ1-5	TRBV5-1	-	CASSLAPTDNQPQHF	TGCGCCAGCAGCTTGGCCCCGACAGACAATCAGCCCCAGCATTTT
-	TRBJ1-6	TRBV30	-	CAWSTYLGTPNSPLHF	TGTGCCTGGAGTACCTACTTGGGGACACCAAATTCACCCCTCCACTTT
TRBD1	TRBJ1-4	TRBV2	-	CASKGQGDEKLFF	TGTGCCAGCAAGGGACAGGGTGATGAAAAACTGTTTTTT
-	TRBJ2-1	TRBV13	-	CASSLAATSSYNEQFF	TGTGCCAGCAGCTTAGCCGCGACTAGCTCCTACAATGAGCAGTTCTTC
-	TRBJ1-5	TRBV2	few	CASSSTGGGNQPQHF	TGTGCCAGCAGTTCGACAGGCGGGGGTAATCAGCCCCAGCATTTT
-	TRBJ2-7	TRBV28	-	CASSLSIQQYF	TGTGCCAGCAGTTTATCGATCCAGCAGTACTTC
TRBD1	TRBJ1-2	TRBV6-6	-	CASSPTGEYGYTF	TGTGCCAGCAGCCCCACAGGGGAATATGGCTACACCTTC
TRBD1	TRBJ2-7	TRBV12-5	-	CASGLDLGQARLDEQYF	TGTGCTAGTGGCCTCGACCTGGGACAGGCCCGCCTAGACGAGCAGTACTTC
TRBD2	TRBJ2-3	TRBV10-3	-	CAISEWGSGVRTDTQYF	TGTGCCATCAGTGAGTGGGGTAGCGGGGTTCGCACAGATACGCAGTATTTT
TRBD2	TRBJ2-7	TRBV7-9	-	CASSHGRGAKWEQYF	TGTGCCAGCAGCCACGGGAGGGGGGCGAAATGGGAGCAGTACTTC
-	TRBJ2-1	TRBV18	-	CASSARSFYNEQFF	TGTGCCAGCTCAGCGCGGTCTTTTTACAATGAGCAGTTCTTC
-	TRBJ2-3	TRBV5-1	-	CASSPRGGDTQYF	TGCGCCAGCAGCCCAAGAGGGGGGGATACGCAGTATTTT
-	TRBJ1-6	TRBV28	-	CASSWKGSHNSPLHF	TGTGCCAGCAGTTGGAAGGGTTCCCATAATTCACCCCTCCACTTT
TRBD1	TRBJ2-7	TRBV6-5	-	CASSYQGQGPYEQYF	TGTGCCAGCAGTTACCAGGGACAGGGGCCTTACGAGCAGTACTTC
-	TRBJ2-3	TRBV2	-	CASKSAGGYMGEWTDTQYF	TGTGCCAGCAAATCGGCCGGCGGCTATATGGGGGAGTGGACAGATACGCAGTATTTT
TRBD1	TRBJ2-7	TRBV29-1	-	CSVSGQGNYEQYF	TGCAGCGTCAGCGGACAGGGAAACTACGAGCAGTACTTC
-	TRBJ2-1	TRBV19	-	CASSGVSYNEQFF	TGTGCCAGTAGCGGCGTCTCTTACAATGAGCAGTTCTTC